This passage covers 6 T cell receptor beta chains from one sample sequenced in a study of spatial heterogeneity in lung cancer. Time point: sample taken at primary tumor resection. Unsorted whole RNA of tumor, nontumor lung or frozen PBMC was sequenced. TCRdb re-called the 5' RACE reads with MiXCR, one entry per CDR3 protein. The sample has more than 20,000 distinct CDR3 sequences; 4.6% are singletons. The sample was PBMCs, taken at surgery. The receptors here all came from a male donor with early-stage non-small cell lung cancer.

This clonotype was observed many times. This chain connects TRBV7-2 to TRBJ2-7; 11 bases map to TRBD2. J gave up 1 base and V 3 bases, and 2 bases lay outside the gene matches. Germline V lookup: CDR1 SGHTA, CDR2 FQGNSA. This CDR3 region has 15 residues. The CDR3 region is CASSLVAGGSYEQYF. In nucleotides, the CDR3 is TGTGCCAGCAGCTTGGTAGCGGGAGGGTCCTACGAGCAGTACTTC.

This clonotype occurred many times. The chain has TRBV23-1 and TRBJ1-5, with D maybe TRBD1 (6 bases). TRBV23-1 carries the ORF label, with uncertain function. The length of the CDR3 is 15 residues. With 8 bases removed from V and 2 bases from J, the gap between germline ends came to 16 bases. CDR3 nucleotides: TGCGCCAGCTGGCGACGGGCAGGGGGCAATCAGCCCCAGCATTTT. It encodes CASWRRAGGNQPQHF.

The table lists this clonotype with a few counts. This rearrangement joins TRBV19 to TRBJ2-1, with 9 nucleotides matching TRBD2. J lost 2 bases, V lost 3 bases, and 2 bases had no gene match. Germline CDR1 and CDR2: LNHDA and SQIVND (reference sequence). The CDR3 is 15 amino acids. The DNA of the CDR3 is TGTGCCAGTAGTATCTCTAGCGGGGCCTACAATGAGCAGTTCTTC. It yields the protein CASSISSGAYNEQFF.

Only a few counts were recorded for this clonotype. The genes are TRBV4-3 and TRBJ2-1, with 8 bases lining up with TRBD2. V trimming: 3 bases; J trimming: 6 bases; junction bases outside the gene matches: 4. Germline V gene lookup returns CDR1 LGHNA and CDR2 YSLEER. CDR3 length equals 14 residues. The CDR3 sequence is CASSQRGAPNEQFF. DNA of the CDR3: TGCGCCAGCAGCCAGCGGGGGGCCCCCAATGAGCAGTTCTTC.

The V call is TRBV28, the J call TRBJ2-7; TRBD1 matches at 7 bases. CDR1 MDHEN and CDR2 SYDVKM come from the germline V gene. This CDR3 spans 14 amino acids. V gave up 6 bases and J gave up 5 bases; unmatched junction bases: 10. CDR3 loop: CASSPGQPGNEQYF. For the CDR3, the DNA is TGTGCCAGCAGCCCGGGACAGCCTGGGAACGAGCAGTACTTC.

This clonotype came up many times. The genes are TRBV12-3 or TRBV12-4 and TRBJ2-3, with 9 bases that match TRBD2. J was trimmed by 6 bases and V by 4 bases; bases with no gene match: 14. This CDR3 has 17 amino acids. The CDR3 protein is CASSSPQRAGGKDTQYF. The CDR3 coding sequence is TGTGCCAGCAGTTCCCCCCAGCGAGCGGGAGGAAAGGATACGCAGTATTTT.